This T cell receptor beta chain comes out of a study of OX40 agonist ivuxolimab in advanced cancers. Study summary: Treatment of patients was with ivuxolimab, an agonistic anti-OX40 (CD134) antibody.

Prior autoimmune disease or systemic immunosuppression barred patients. The data were produced by immunoSEQ multiplex PCR, yet TCRdb's version contains in-frame clones alone and is incomplete. The table records approximately 75,000 clones, about 88% of them present only once. This CDR3 has 16 residues. Germline V lookup: CDR1 SGHNT, CDR2 YENEEA. V shed 1 base and J shed 9 bases, with 19 bases lying between them. The chain recombines TRBV11-3 with TRBJ2-1; possible D gene TRBD1, 6 bases. This TCR was sampled from an adult with an advanced solid tumor such as melanoma, head and neck, liver or kidney cancer. The input for sequencing was CD4+ or CD8+ T cells sorted from blood, taken in a trial of the OX40 agonist ivuxolimab. CDR3 amino acids: CASSLAFGQGRSEQFF. The CDR3 nucleotides read TGTGCCAGCAGCTTAGCGTTCGGGCAGGGGCGTTCTGAGCAGTTCTTC.